The rows below give T cell receptor beta chains drawn from one sample of a study of high-grade serous ovarian cancer treatment subgroups. The table came from immunoSEQ multiplex PCR; TCRdb's copy has only in-frame clones and leaves some out. The repertoire holds some 5,000 clones, with approximately 68% as singletons. Sequenced input: tumor tissue. The source is a human donor with high-grade serous ovarian cancer. Each CDR3 is given with its conserved first and last residue. A D gene is named only where the DNA matches it firmly. Size values are once, few and many counts, or a class for expanded clones, and some rows have none.

j_gene,len,d_gene,abundance,v_gene,CDR3aa,CDR3nt
TRBJ1-1,13,.,few,TRBV11-2,CASSLELRTEAFF,TGTGCCAGCAGCTTAGAGTTGCGCACTGAAGCTTTCTTT
TRBJ1-4,16,.,.,TRBV4-3,CASSQERGRSNEKLFF,TGCGCCAGCAGCCAAGAAAGAGGACGGAGTAATGAAAAACTGTTTTTT
TRBJ1-2,14,TRBD1,.,TRBV28,CASSLTGEDYGYTF,TGTGCCAGCAGTTTGACAGGGGAGGACTATGGCTACACCTTC
TRBJ2-7,12,.,once,TRBV9,CASKSVEGQQYF,TGTGCCAGCAAGTCGGTGGAGGGCCAGCAGTACTTC
TRBJ1-6,18,TRBD1,.,TRBV27,CASSYSPQGAGNNSPLHF,TGTGCCAGCAGTTACTCGCCCCAGGGGGCAGGGAATAATTCACCCCTCCACTTT
TRBJ2-5,13,TRBD2,.,TRBV11-2,CASSLWRGETQYF,TGTGCCAGCAGCTTATGGCGGGGGGAGACCCAGTACTTC
TRBJ2-5,15,.,.,TRBV7-3,CASSWQGGGQETQYF,TGTGCCAGCAGCTGGCAGGGTGGTGGGCAAGAGACCCAGTACTTC
TRBJ1-1,18,.,once,TRBV2,CASSEALRSLIRGGEAFF,TGTGCCAGCAGTGAAGCATTGCGTTCCCTTATAAGGGGAGGTGAAGCTTTCTTT
TRBJ1-3,16,.,.,TRBV4-2,CASSQDPQVSGNTIYF,TGTGCCAGCAGCCAAGATCCACAGGTCTCTGGAAACACCATATATTTT
TRBJ2-1,12,.,few,TRBV5-4,CASSLTGNEQFF,TGTGCCAGCAGCTTAACAGGGAATGAGCAGTTCTTC
TRBJ1-6,16,.,.,TRBV4-1,CASSHDGQGYNSPLHF,TGCGCCAGCAGCCATGACGGGCAGGGGTATAATTCACCCCTCCACTTT
TRBJ1-2,13,.,.,TRBV28,CASSSPSIYGYTF,TGTGCCAGCAGTTCACCCTCCATCTATGGCTACACCTTC
TRBJ1-1,13,.,.,TRBV5-5,CASSLSPNTEAFF,TGTGCCAGCAGCTTGTCCCCGAACACTGAAGCTTTCTTT
TRBJ2-3,15,.,few,TRBV5-1,CASSHAAGRTDTQYF,TGCGCCAGCAGCCATGCGGCGGGCCGCACAGATACGCAGTATTTT
TRBJ1-1,14,.,.,TRBV11-1,CASSLGVENTEAFF,TGTGCCAGCAGCTTAGGTGTGGAGAACACTGAAGCTTTCTTT
TRBJ1-2,15,.,.,TRBV18,CASSPPPRTGYGYTF,TGTGCCAGCTCACCACCCCCTCGCACAGGGTACGGCTACACCTTC
TRBJ2-3,16,TRBD1,.,TRBV19,CASSNPGTGGRDTQYF,TGTGCCAGTAGTAATCCTGGGACAGGGGGTAGAGATACGCAGTATTTT
TRBJ2-7,15,TRBD1,once,TRBV9,CASSVSWDSRYEQYF,TGTGCCAGCAGCGTTTCGTGGGACAGCCGTTACGAGCAGTACTTC
TRBJ1-1,12,.,few,TRBV6-6,CASSTNGALAFF,TGTGCCAGCAGTACCAACGGGGCTCTGGCTTTCTTT
TRBJ2-5,16,TRBD1,.,TRBV9,CASSSGQGDWRETQYF,TGTGCCAGCAGCAGCGGACAGGGGGATTGGAGAGAGACCCAGTACTTC
TRBJ2-1,13,.,.,TRBV27,CASSLMLGNEQFF,TGTGCCAGCAGTTTAATGCTGGGGAATGAGCAGTTCTTC
TRBJ1-2,13,.,.,TRBV5-1,CASSSDSEYGYTF,TGCGCCAGCAGCTCCGACAGCGAGTATGGCTACACCTTC
TRBJ1-6,14,.,once,TRBV30,CAWRAWADNSPLHF,TGTGCCTGGAGAGCGTGGGCCGATAATTCACCCCTCCACTTT
TRBJ1-2,17,.,once,TRBV18,CASSSGGSKDSNYGYTF,TGTGCCAGCTCATCGGGAGGCTCGAAGGATTCTAACTATGGCTACACCTTC
TRBJ1-1,14,TRBD1,.,TRBV18,CASSRQGLNTEAFF,TGTGCCAGCTCGCGACAGGGGCTGAACACTGAAGCTTTCTTT
TRBJ2-2,15,.,.,TRBV4-1,CASSKTTGYTGELFF,TGCGCCAGCAGCAAAACAACAGGGTACACCGGGGAGCTGTTTTTT
TRBJ1-2,18,TRBD1,once,TRBV9,CASSARGGGGQGAYGYTF,TGTGCCAGCAGCGCCCGGGGGGGTGGGGGACAGGGGGCGTATGGCTACACCTTC
TRBJ2-2,15,.,.,TRBV5-5,CATSLWEMNTGELFF,TGTGCCACCTCCCTGTGGGAAATGAACACCGGGGAGCTGTTTTTT
TRBJ1-1,14,TRBD1,.,TRBV18,CASSPTGVNTEAFF,TGTGCCAGCTCACCGACAGGGGTGAACACTGAAGCTTTCTTT
TRBJ2-5,14,.,once,TRBV5-1,CASSLGPGQETQYF,TGCGCCAGCAGCTTGGGACCTGGGCAAGAGACCCAGTACTTC
TRBJ1-6,14,.,.,TRBV7-8,CASSLERGGSPLHF,TGTGCCAGCAGCTTAGAGAGGGGAGGGTCACCCCTCCACTTT
TRBJ1-2,12,.,.,TRBV7-2,CASSLNRHGYTF,TGTGCCAGCAGCTTGAACAGGCATGGCTACACCTTC
TRBJ2-1,19,TRBD2,once,TRBV11-2,CASSDPRQRGVSSYNEQFF,TGTGCCAGCAGCGATCCCCGGCAGCGGGGGGTTAGCTCCTACAATGAGCAGTTCTTC
TRBJ2-3,15,.,few,TRBV7-7,CASSLGLASTDTQYF,TGTGCCAGCAGCTTAGGCCTAGCTAGCACAGATACGCAGTATTTT
TRBJ1-1,16,TRBD1,.,TRBV7-3,CASSPETGWQGAEAFF,TGTGCCAGCAGCCCTGAGACCGGGTGGCAGGGGGCAGAAGCTTTCTTT
TRBJ1-5,15,.,.,TRBV19,CASSLQGNSNQPQHF,TGTGCCAGTAGTCTTCAGGGCAATAGCAATCAGCCCCAGCATTTT
TRBJ2-2,15,TRBD2,.,TRBV7-3,CASSFGGGGTGELFF,TGTGCCAGCAGCTTCGGGGGGGGAGGTACCGGGGAGCTGTTTTTT
TRBJ2-7,16,.,.,TRBV11-1,CASSLAWDTSSYEQYF,TGTGCCAGCAGCTTAGCGTGGGACACCAGCTCCTACGAGCAGTACTTC
TRBJ1-1,13,.,.,TRBV7-4,CASSPPQLRAAFF,TGTGCCAGCAGCCCGCCCCAATTACGGGCCGCTTTCTTT
TRBJ1-1,15,.,.,TRBV5-1,CASSLAGPRGTEAFF,TGCGCCAGCAGCTTGGCTGGCCCCCGCGGGACTGAAGCTTTCTTT
TRBJ1-2,15,.,.,TRBV2,CASSLTGGSGEGYTF,TGTGCCAGCAGTCTGACGGGGGGCTCCGGGGAGGGCTACACCTTC
TRBJ1-1,17,.,.,TRBV4-1,CASSQESLVLMNTEAFF,TGCGCCAGCAGCCAAGAATCACTGGTCCTCATGAACACTGAAGCTTTCTTT
TRBJ1-6,13,.,.,TRBV6-5,CASKRTINSPLHF,TGTGCCAGCAAGAGGACCATCAATTCACCCCTCCACTTT
TRBJ2-6,16,.,.,TRBV4-3,CASSHRTGSGANVLTF,TGCGCCAGCAGCCACCGAACAGGCTCTGGGGCCAACGTCCTGACTTTC
TRBJ1-6,13,.,.,TRBV6-6,CASRARENSPLHF,TGTGCCAGTCGCGCCCGGGAAAATTCACCCCTCCACTTT
TRBJ1-2,14,TRBD1,once,TRBV10-3,CAIKTGTSDYGYTF,TGTGCCATCAAGACAGGGACATCTGACTATGGCTACACCTTC
TRBJ1-2,14,TRBD1,.,TRBV28,CASVKRGPAYGYTF,TGTGCCAGCGTGAAAAGGGGGCCAGCCTATGGCTACACCTTC
TRBJ2-5,13,.,.,TRBV28,CASRYRAGETQYF,TGTGCCAGCAGATACAGGGCGGGGGAGACCCAGTACTTC
TRBJ2-1,11,.,.,TRBV20-1,CSAMKSNEQFF,TGCAGTGCTATGAAGAGCAATGAGCAGTTCTTC
TRBJ2-6,17,.,.,TRBV15,CATSRDRSGAGANVLTF,TGTGCCACCAGCAGAGATCGATCGGGAGCTGGGGCCAACGTCCTGACTTTC
TRBJ2-3,14,.,.,TRBV11-2,CASSLGARGDTQYF,TGTGCCAGCAGCTTGGGAGCGCGAGGGGATACGCAGTATTTT
TRBJ2-7,15,TRBD1,.,TRBV7-2,CASSLVGTGAYEQYF,TGTGCCAGCAGCTTAGTCGGGACAGGGGCCTACGAGCAGTACTTC
TRBJ2-5,13,.,.,TRBV9,CASSPPYQETQYF,TGTGCCAGCAGCCCCCCGTACCAAGAGACCCAGTACTTC
TRBJ2-5,13,.,.,TRBV10-1,CASSESVPGAQYF,TGCGCCAGCAGTGAGAGCGTCCCGGGGGCCCAGTACTTC
TRBJ2-5,16,TRBD2,.,TRBV9,CASSATGLAGVETQYF,TGTGCCAGCAGCGCAACGGGACTAGCGGGGGTAGAGACCCAGTACTTC